This TCR beta chain comes out of a study of beta chain features in type 1 diabetes. Notes on the study in general: Sequencing from cDNA could over-represent high-TCR-expressing cells. For patients, the naive, central memory and Treg TCRB repertoires appeared more alike than for healthy donors. Shorter TCRB CDR3s, moderately but significantly so, were found in Type 1 diabetes patients in all four CD4+ subsets.

Reverse transcription of all isolated RNA meant that expressed TCRB transcripts were sequenced. The repertoire was sequenced with immunoSEQ multiplex PCR; TCRdb's copy has only in-frame clones and lacks some. The sample records 240,000 or so clones, roughly 22% being singletons. CDR3 size: 15 residues. Germline CDR1 is SGHTA and CDR2 is FQGNSA. V trimming: 5 bases; J trimming: 7 bases; junction bases outside the gene matches: 10. This clone was counted between two and nine times. Its matching antigen is unknown. Sequencing input: naive CD4+ T cells from blood. V gene TRBV7-2 combines with J gene TRBJ2-2; 7 nucleotides match TRBD1. This TCR came from a woman aged 40 to 55 with type 1 diabetes. This CDR3 is CASSLRQGRSGELFF. The CDR3 DNA follows: TGTGCCAGCAGCCTTCGACAGGGTCGCAGCGGGGAGCTGTTTTTT.